These 14 T cell receptor beta chains came from one sample sequenced in a study of shared clonotypes between healthy human individuals. The assay was immunoSEQ multiplex PCR, and TCRdb's table has in-frame clones only and misses some. Of about 480,000 clones listed, about 80% are singletons. The sequencing input was PBMCs. These receptors were collected from a middle-aged woman in good health. Some clones in this sample may be carry-over from other donors' samples.

This clone came up once. V and J are TRBV11-1 and TRBJ2-2; 8 positions agree with TRBD1. The V gene end was trimmed by 4 bases and the J gene end by 1 base; junction bases not matched to a gene: 2. Looked up from germline, CDR1 is SGHAT and CDR2 is FQDESV (reference sequence). The CDR3 totals 15 residues. The CDR3 region has the DNA TGTGCCAGCAGCTCCGGACAGGGGAACACCGGGGAGCTGTTTTTT. Its protein product is CASSSGQGNTGELFF.

This clone has just a few counts. In DNA form, the CDR3 reads TGTGCCTGGACCTCCGGGACAGGCAATCAGCCCCAGCATTTT. Amino acid sequence: CAWTSGTGNQPQHF. This chain connects TRBV30 to TRBJ1-5; the match to TRBD1 covers 7 bases. There are 14 residues in the CDR3. Germline values: CDR1 GTSNPN, CDR2 SVGIG (reference sequence). V lost 4 bases and J lost 2; bases outside the gene matches: 5.

On this clone itself: Other DNA sequences within the sample encode an identical CDR3. The rearrangement uses TRBV11-2 and TRBJ2-1, with 11 nucleotides matching TRBD2. The CDR3 length is 15 residues. The J segment lost 6 bases and the V segment lost 2 bases, leaving 3 bases of the junction unmatched. Germline V gene data show CDR1 as SGHAT and CDR2 as FQNNGV. The CDR3 here is CASSLLAGGGNEQFF. In nucleotides, the CDR3 is TGTGCCAGCAGCTTATTAGCGGGAGGGGGCAATGAGCAGTTCTTC.

The V gene is TRBV7-2, the J gene TRBJ2-6, with D unresolved. The CDR3 is 15 residues long. Germline assignment: CDR1 SGHTA and CDR2 FQGNSA. Deletions cut 1 base from V and 0 bases from J, with 4 bases between. The CDR3 sequence is CASSLVLSGANVLTF. CDR3 coding DNA: TGTGCCAGCAGCTTAGTGCTCTCTGGGGCCAACGTCCTGACTTTC.

The chain has TRBV6-1 and TRBJ2-7, with TRBD2 identical over 7 bases. This CDR3 region has 14 residues. J was trimmed by 3 bases and V by 0 bases; bases with no gene match: 2. CDR1 and CDR2 from the germline V gene are MNHNS and SASEGT. The CDR3: CASSEAGGVYEQYF. For the CDR3, the DNA is TGTGCCAGCAGTGAAGCTGGGGGGGTCTACGAGCAGTACTTC.

This clone turned up a few times. V gene TRBV9 combines with J gene TRBJ2-7; D tentatively fits TRBD1 or TRBD2 (5 bases each). Trimming took 1 base from V and 6 from J, leaving 20 bases between them. The CDR3 runs 16 residues. Germline V gene sequence: CDR1 SGDLS, CDR2 YYNGEE. The CDR3 bases are TGTGCCAGCAGCGTATATCCGGGACCAGATCCTAGCGAGCAGTACTTC. Amino acids: CASSVYPGPDPSEQYF.

The chain combines TRBV7-9 with TRBJ2-5; D may be TRBD2 (6 bases). Trimming pared 3 bases from V and 4 bases from J, leaving 12 bases between. CDR1 SEHNR and CDR2 FQNEAQ come from the germline V gene (reference sequence). This CDR3 is 14 amino acids long. CDR3 coding DNA: TGTGCCAGCAGCTTTCAGGGAGGCGGAGAGACCCAGTACTTC. Translating it yields CASSFQGGGETQYF. Drawing the rest from reference TRBV7-9 and TRBJ2-5, the complete variable domain is DTGVSQNPRHKITKRGQNVTFRCDPISEHNRLYWYRQTLGQGPEFLTYFQNEAQLEKSRLLSDRFSAERPKGSFSTLEIQRTEQGDSAMYLCASSFQGGGETQYFGPGTRLLVL.

This clone was seen a few times. This chain links TRBV4-1 with TRBJ1-4, with a weak D call TRBD1 (5 bases). Germline V lookup: CDR1 MGHRA, CDR2 YSYEKL. The ends were cut back, 1 base at V and 8 bases at J, with 26 bases in the middle. This CDR3 comprises 19 residues. The CDR3 sequence is CASSQVSSGPPSLREKLFF. The CDR3 DNA follows: TGCGCCAGCAGCCAAGTGTCGTCGGGACCTCCGAGCCTCAGGGAAAAACTGTTTTTT.

Concerning this clone itself: A far larger clone is off by one base, so a read error is likely. V gene TRBV18 combines with J gene TRBJ1-1; D possibly corresponds to TRBD1 (6 bases). The V gene's germline CDR1 is KGHSH and CDR2 LQKENI. The CDR3 consists of 18 residues. CDR3 protein: CSSSPSGGPEGPNTEAFF. Written as DNA, the CDR3 is TGTTCCAGCTCACCCTCCGGGGGGCCCGAGGGACCGAACACTGAAGCTTTCTTT.

This chain links TRBV11-1 with TRBJ2-5; TRBD2 aligns across 7 bases. This CDR3 has 15 amino acids. Germline V gene sequence: CDR1 SGHAT, CDR2 FQDESV (reference sequence). With 5 bases clipped from V and 2 bases from J, the junction kept 8 bases outside the gene matches. In nucleotides, the CDR3 is TGTGCCAGCAGCCCGCGACTAGCCCGACAAGAGACCCAGTACTTC. It yields the protein CASSPRLARQETQYF.

The rearrangement uses TRBV30 and TRBJ2-1; 10 bases fit TRBD2. This CDR3 is 14 amino acids long. V shed 7 bases, J shed 4 bases, and the junction held 7 bases outside the gene matches. Germline assignment: CDR1 GTSNPN and CDR2 SVGIG (reference sequence). CDR3 DNA: TGTGCCTCAGCGGGAGGGGCGAGGTACAATGAGCAGTTCTTC. Translation: CASAGGARYNEQFF.

This chain connects TRBV9 to TRBJ1-4; 8 nucleotides align to TRBD1. This CDR3 comprises 15 residues. Germline V gene lookup returns CDR1 SGDLS and CDR2 YYNGEE. The V and J ends lost 3 bases and 0 bases, in that order; junction bases with no gene match: 1. CDR3 loop: CASSADRATNEKLFF. Written as DNA, the CDR3 is TGTGCCAGCAGCGCGGACAGGGCAACTAATGAAAAACTGTTTTTT.

Comment on this clone: At the DNA level, this CDR3 is encoded by other sequences in the same sample as well. The chain combines TRBV13 with TRBJ2-7, with D possibly TRBD1 on 5 matching bases. Deletions cut 2 bases from V and 3 bases from J, with 11 bases between. The CDR3 sequence is 14 residues long. Germline V CDR1 and CDR2: PRHDT, FYEKMQ (reference sequence). In DNA form, the CDR3 reads TGTGCCAGCAGCTTAAGGGGCAGCCGCTACGAGCAGTACTTC. It encodes CASSLRGSRYEQYF. The complete variable domain, with remaining parts taken from reference TRBV13 and TRBJ2-7, reads AAGVIQSPRHLIKEKRETATLKCYPIPRHDTVYWYQQGPGQDPQFLISFYEKMQSDKGSIPDRFSAQQFSDYHSELNMSSLELGDSALYFCASSLRGSRYEQYFGPGTRLTVT.

The chain employs TRBV4-3 and TRBJ2-7; D perhaps matches TRBD2 (5 bases). Germline CDR1 is LGHNA and CDR2 is YSLEER. Between the trimmed V and J ends, which lost 0 bases and 4 bases, there was a span of 13 bases. The CDR3 sequence is 15 residues long. This CDR3 reads CASSQDHALGYEQYF. The CDR3 DNA follows: TGCGCCAGCAGCCAAGATCACGCACTAGGGTACGAGCAGTACTTC.